This paragraph reports one T cell receptor beta chain. As yet, its antigen is unknown. This record comes from a study of shared clonotypes between healthy human individuals. General study results and limits: Shared clonotypes across all four donors exceeded non-shared ones in generation probability. In the sorted subsets, rarefaction showed sequencing was incomplete despite large depth.

Free of recent acute infections or vaccinations, the donors were healthy HIV-negative adults. The authors divided CD4+ cells into CD45RA+ naive and CD45RA-negative memory subsets. The method was immunoSEQ multiplex PCR; TCRdb's version includes in-frame clones alone and lacks a portion of them. The table records over 2 million clones, 85% to 95% of them present only once. The CDR3 covers 15 residues. Germline CDR1 and CDR2: LNHDA and SQIVND (reference sequence). Trimming shortened V by 7 bases and J by 4 bases, and 17 bases separated the two germline ends. This TCR was recovered from a man aged 18 to 30 in good health. Some clones in this sample may be carry-over from other donors' samples. The material sequenced was naive CD4+ T cells from PBMCs. Subset reported: CD45RA+ positively selected. The chain joins TRBV19 to TRBJ2-1; D may correspond to TRBD1 or TRBD2 (7 bases each). The CDR3 loop reads CASIPGRGPYNEQFF. The CDR3 nucleotides are TGTGCCAGTATCCCAGGGAGGGGGCCTTACAATGAGCAGTTCTTC.